One and the same sample provided the 3 T cell receptor beta chains below, sequenced in a study of T-cell reconstitution after alpha-beta-depleted transplantation in children (dated by TCRdb to the mid-2010s). The sample's treatment or condition label, in plain terms: allogeneic hematopoietic cell transplantation with graft depleted of TCRalphabeta T cells and CD19 B cells. The method behind the library was PCR. The instrument given in TCRdb is Illumina HiSeq 2500. Molecular barcoding was employed in the preparation of TCR libraries, with unique molecular identifiers being used to normalize TCRbeta repertoire quantification. The raw public data were reprocessed by TCRdb itself: fastp quality trimming at Q25, MiXCR clonotype calling, in-frame beta chains only. Each record represents a unique CDR3 protein, reported with the most common genes and DNA among its rows. For this sample there are fewer than 450,000 distinct CDR3 sequences; under 20% appear just once. The ten largest clonotypes hold approximately 44% of the sample.

Sample: PBMCs, mostly from graft donor cells, taken 360 days after TCRalphabeta/CD19-depleted stem cell transplant. These receptors all stem from a male patient under 10 years old who had a stem cell transplant for acute lymphoblastic leukemia, so the T cells may come from the graft donor.

This sequence joins TRBV28 and TRBJ2-7; 10 bases agree with TRBD2. The length of the CDR3 is 15 residues. With 8 bases clipped from V and 4 bases from J, the junction kept 11 bases outside the gene matches. Looked up from germline, CDR1 is MDHEN and CDR2 is SYDVKM. The CDR3 is CASPPSGSGGYEQYF. The DNA for the CDR3 is TGTGCCAGCCCCCCTAGCGGGAGCGGGGGGTACGAGCAGTACTTC. Based on the CDR3 plus reference TRBV28 and TRBJ2-7, the full variable domain is DVKVTQSSRYLVKRTGEKVFLECVQDMDHENMFWYRQDPGLGLRLIYFSYDVKMKEKGDIPEGYSVSREKKERFSLILESASTNQTSMYLCASPPSGSGGYEQYFGPGTRLTVT.

J is TRBJ1-1 and V is TRBV27; D is unclear. CDR1 and CDR2 from the germline V gene are MNHEY and SMNVEV (reference sequence). This CDR3 is 11 amino acids long. Trimming removed 10 bases from V and 11 bases from J, with 17 bases in between. CDR3 DNA sequence: TGTGCCAACTCCGGTACGGGTCGCGCTTTCTTT. Its translation is CANSGTGRAFF.

The chain links TRBV7-9 to TRBJ1-5; D unclear. Germline V gene sequence: CDR1 SEHNR, CDR2 FQNEAQ (reference sequence). This CDR3 has 14 residues. Trimming removed 5 bases at V and 9 bases at J, with 17 bases between. Here the CDR3 DNA reads TGTGCCAGCAGCCTTGGCGACTACTCGATGCCCCAGCATTTT. It yields the protein CASSLGDYSMPQHF. Full variable domain (remainder filled in from reference TRBV7-9 and TRBJ1-5): DTGVSQNPRHKITKRGQNVTFRCDPISEHNRLYWYRQTLGQGPEFLTYFQNEAQLEKSRLLSDRFSAERPKGSFSTLEIQRTEQGDSAMYLCASSLGDYSMPQHFGDGTRLSIL.